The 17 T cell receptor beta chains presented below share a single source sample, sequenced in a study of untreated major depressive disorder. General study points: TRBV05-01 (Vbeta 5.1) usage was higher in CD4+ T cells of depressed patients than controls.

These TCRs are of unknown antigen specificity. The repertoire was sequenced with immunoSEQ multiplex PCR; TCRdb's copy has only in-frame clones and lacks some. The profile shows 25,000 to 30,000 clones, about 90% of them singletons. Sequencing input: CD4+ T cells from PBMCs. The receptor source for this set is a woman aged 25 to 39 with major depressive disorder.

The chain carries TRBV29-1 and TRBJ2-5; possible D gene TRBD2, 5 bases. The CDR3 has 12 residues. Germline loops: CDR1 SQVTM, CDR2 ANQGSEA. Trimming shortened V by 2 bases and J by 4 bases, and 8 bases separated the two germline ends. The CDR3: CSVERAGETQYF. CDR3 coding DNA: TGCAGCGTTGAAAGGGCGGGAGAGACCCAGTACTTC.

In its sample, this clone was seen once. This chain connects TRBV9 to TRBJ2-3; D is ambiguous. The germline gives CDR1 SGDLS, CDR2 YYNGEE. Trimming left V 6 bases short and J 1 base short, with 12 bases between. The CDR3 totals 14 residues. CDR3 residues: CASTVGFGTDTQYF. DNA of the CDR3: TGTGCCAGCACCGTCGGTTTTGGCACAGATACGCAGTATTTT.

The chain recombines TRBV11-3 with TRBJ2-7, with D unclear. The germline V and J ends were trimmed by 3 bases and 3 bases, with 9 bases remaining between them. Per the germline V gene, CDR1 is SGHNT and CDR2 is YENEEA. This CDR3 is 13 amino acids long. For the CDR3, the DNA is TGTGCCAGCAGCTTGTATTCGGGCTACGAGCAGTACTTC. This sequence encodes CASSLYSGYEQYF.

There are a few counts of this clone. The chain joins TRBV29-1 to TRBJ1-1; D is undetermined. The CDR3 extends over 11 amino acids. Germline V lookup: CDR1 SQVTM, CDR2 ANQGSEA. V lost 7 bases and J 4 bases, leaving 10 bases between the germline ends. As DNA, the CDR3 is TGCAGCGCAGAATTAGGCACTGAAGCTTTCTTT. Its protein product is CSAELGTEAFF.

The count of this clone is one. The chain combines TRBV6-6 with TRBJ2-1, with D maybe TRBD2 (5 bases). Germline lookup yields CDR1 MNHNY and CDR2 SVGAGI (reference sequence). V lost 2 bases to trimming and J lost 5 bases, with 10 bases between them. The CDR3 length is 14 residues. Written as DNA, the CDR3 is TGTGCCAGCAGTTACGAGTCGGGGAACAATGAGCAGTTCTTC. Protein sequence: CASSYESGNNEQFF.

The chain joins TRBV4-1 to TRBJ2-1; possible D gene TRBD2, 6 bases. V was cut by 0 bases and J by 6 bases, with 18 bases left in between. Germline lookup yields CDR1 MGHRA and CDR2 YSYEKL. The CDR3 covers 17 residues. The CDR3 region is CASSQEGLAVLSNEQFF. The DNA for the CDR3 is TGCGCCAGCAGCCAAGAAGGGTTAGCGGTCTTAAGCAATGAGCAGTTCTTC.

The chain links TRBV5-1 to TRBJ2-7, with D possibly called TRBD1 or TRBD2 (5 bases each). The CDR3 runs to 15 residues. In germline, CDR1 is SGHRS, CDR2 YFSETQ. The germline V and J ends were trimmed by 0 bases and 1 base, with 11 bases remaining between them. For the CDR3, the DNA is TGCGCCAGCAGCTTGGGTTCAGGGAGTTCCTACGAGCAGTACTTC. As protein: CASSLGSGSSYEQYF.

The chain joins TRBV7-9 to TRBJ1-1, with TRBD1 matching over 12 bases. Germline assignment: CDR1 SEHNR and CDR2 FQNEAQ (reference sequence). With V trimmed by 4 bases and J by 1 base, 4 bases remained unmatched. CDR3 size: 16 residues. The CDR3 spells CASSWGTGGRNTEAFF. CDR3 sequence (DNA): TGTGCCAGCAGCTGGGGGACAGGGGGCCGGAACACTGAAGCTTTCTTT.

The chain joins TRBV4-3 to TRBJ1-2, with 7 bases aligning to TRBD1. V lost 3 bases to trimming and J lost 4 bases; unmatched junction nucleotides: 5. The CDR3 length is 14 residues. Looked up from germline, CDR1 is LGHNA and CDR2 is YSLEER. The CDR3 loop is CASSHAGGGYGYTF. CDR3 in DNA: TGCGCCAGCAGCCATGCAGGGGGGGGCTATGGCTACACCTTC.

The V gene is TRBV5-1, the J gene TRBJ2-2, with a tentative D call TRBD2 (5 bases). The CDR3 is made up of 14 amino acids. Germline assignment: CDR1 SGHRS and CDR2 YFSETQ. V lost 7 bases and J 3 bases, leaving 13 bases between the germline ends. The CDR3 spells CASVEGSDTGELFF. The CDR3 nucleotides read TGCGCCAGCGTCGAGGGTTCCGACACCGGGGAGCTGTTTTTT.

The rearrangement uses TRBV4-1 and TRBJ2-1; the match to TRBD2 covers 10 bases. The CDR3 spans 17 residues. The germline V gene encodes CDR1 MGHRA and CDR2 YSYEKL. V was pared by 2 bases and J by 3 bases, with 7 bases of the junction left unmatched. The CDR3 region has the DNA TGCGCCAGCAGCCAAACTTCTAGCGGGGGCCACTACAATGAGCAGTTCTTC. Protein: CASSQTSSGGHYNEQFF.

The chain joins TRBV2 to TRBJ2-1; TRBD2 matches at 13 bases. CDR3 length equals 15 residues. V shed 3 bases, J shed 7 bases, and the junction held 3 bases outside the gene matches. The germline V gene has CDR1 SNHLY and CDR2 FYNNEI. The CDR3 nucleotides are TGTGCCAGCAGTGAGTCGGGACTAGCGGGGAATGAGCAGTTCTTC. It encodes CASSESGLAGNEQFF. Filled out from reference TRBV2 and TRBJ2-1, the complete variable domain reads EPEVTQTPSHQVTQMGQEVILRCVPISNHLYFYWYRQILGQKVEFLVSFYNNEISEKSEIFDDQFSVERPDGSNFTLKIRSTKLEDSAMYFCASSESGLAGNEQFFGPGTRLTVL.

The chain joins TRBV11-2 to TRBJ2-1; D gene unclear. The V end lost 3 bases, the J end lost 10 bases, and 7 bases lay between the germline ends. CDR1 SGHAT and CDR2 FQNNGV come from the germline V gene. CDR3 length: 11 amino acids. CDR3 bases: TGTGCCAGCAGCTTTATCGGAGAGCAGTTCTTC. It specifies CASSFIGEQFF. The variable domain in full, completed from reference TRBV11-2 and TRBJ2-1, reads EAGVAQSPRYKIIEKRQSVAFWCNPISGHATLYWYQQILGQGPKLLIQFQNNGVVDDSQLPKDRFSAERLKGVDSTLKIQPAKLEDSAVYLCASSFIGEQFFGPGTRLTVL.

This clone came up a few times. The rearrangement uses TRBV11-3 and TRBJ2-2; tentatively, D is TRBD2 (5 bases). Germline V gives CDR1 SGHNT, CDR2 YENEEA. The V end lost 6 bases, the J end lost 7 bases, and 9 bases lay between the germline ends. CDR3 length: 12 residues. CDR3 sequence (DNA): TGTGCCAGCAGGGACGGGGACGGGGAGCTGTTTTTT. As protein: CASRDGDGELFF.

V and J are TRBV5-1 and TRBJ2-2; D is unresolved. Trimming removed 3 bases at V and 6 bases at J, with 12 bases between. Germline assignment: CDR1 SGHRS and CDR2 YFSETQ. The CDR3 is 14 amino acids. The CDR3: CASSSTLNPGELFF. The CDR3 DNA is TGCGCCAGCAGCTCGACACTTAACCCCGGGGAGCTGTTTTTT.

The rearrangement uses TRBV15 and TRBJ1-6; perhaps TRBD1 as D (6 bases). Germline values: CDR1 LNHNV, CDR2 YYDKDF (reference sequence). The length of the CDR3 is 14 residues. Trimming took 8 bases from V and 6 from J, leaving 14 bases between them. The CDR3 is CATQSDRSNSPLHF. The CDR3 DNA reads TGTGCCACCCAATCGGACAGATCTAATTCACCCCTCCACTTT.

Here the CDR3 DNA reads TGTGCCAGCAGCTTAAATCCCAGGGGAGACACCATATATTTT. Amino acids: CASSLNPRGDTIYF. The rearrangement links TRBV7-2 to TRBJ1-3; TRBD1 might be the D (6 bases). The CDR3 extends over 14 amino acids. Germline V gene data show CDR1 as SGHTA and CDR2 as FQGNSA. V dropped 2 bases and J dropped 8 bases, with 13 bases sitting between them.